Presented here are 29 T cell receptor beta chains from one specimen sequenced in a study of CXCR3-negative and CXCR3-positive naive CD8 T cells. The study made its TRB cDNA libraries by 5' RACE, adding UMI labels. No DNA is given; TCRdb re-called the 5' RACE reads and lists each CDR3 protein once. Its clone listing holds 100,000 to 150,000 distinct CDR3 sequences. The material sequenced was naive CXCR3- CD8+ T cells from blood. The subset: CD45RO-CCR7+CD27+CD95- naive CD8+ T cells lacking CXCR3 (TNR3-). These receptors all stem from a human donor in good health. Some clones in this sample may be carry-over from other donors' samples.

The chain employs TRBV27 and TRBJ1-5. CDR1 is MNHEY and CDR2 is SMNVEV in the germline V gene (reference sequence). The CDR3 runs to 14 residues. CDR3 residues: CASSLPPGYQPQHF.

This rearrangement joins TRBV27 to TRBJ2-7; TCRdb outputs TRBD2, but without DNA this stays unchecked. The CDR3 contains 15 residues. Germline V gene data show CDR1 as MNHEY and CDR2 as SMNVEV (reference sequence). CDR3 protein: CASSSFAGGPYEQYF.

The J gene is TRBJ1-2, the V gene TRBV12-3 or TRBV12-4; with no DNA, the TCRdb D assignment of TRBD1 cannot be verified. This CDR3 has 15 residues. The chain's CDR3 is CASSSTLGQPYGYTF.

This sequence joins TRBV24-1 and TRBJ1-6. CDR1 and CDR2 (germline): KGHDR, SFDVKD. The CDR3 length is 12 residues. CDR3 amino acids: CATSEGNSPLHF.

The chain couples TRBV5-1 to TRBJ2-1; the D call from TCRdb, TRBD1, cannot be confirmed without DNA. CDR3 length equals 17 residues. The V gene's germline CDR1 is SGHRS and CDR2 YFSETQ. This chain's CDR3 is CASSLLGTEAPYNEQFF.

The rearrangement joins TRBV28 to TRBJ1-4; TCRdb gives TRBD1 as the D gene, but with no DNA this cannot be confirmed. Germline V gives CDR1 MDHEN, CDR2 SYDVKM. CDR3 size: 15 residues. This CDR3 reads CASSGQVPPNEKLFF.

The chain couples TRBV20-1 to TRBJ1-1. The germline V gene encodes CDR1 DFQATT and CDR2 SNEGSKA (reference sequence). The CDR3 extends over 11 amino acids. The CDR3 here is CSARSLAEAFF.

This chain joins TRBV29-1 and TRBJ1-2. The germline gives CDR1 SQVTM, CDR2 ANQGSEA. The CDR3 has 13 amino acids. Here the CDR3 reads CTVVKGSNYGYTF. Filled out from reference TRBV29-1 and TRBJ1-2, the complete variable domain reads SAVISQKPSRDICQRGTSLTIQCQVDSQVTMMFWYRQQPGQSLTLIATANQGSEATYESGFVIDKFPISRPNLTFSTLTVSNMSPEDSSIYLCTVVKGSNYGYTFGSGTRLTVV.

V is TRBV4-1 and J is TRBJ1-3. Per the germline V gene, CDR1 is MGHRA and CDR2 is YSYEKL. This CDR3 has 16 residues. The CDR3 protein is CASSQDSGLSGNTIYF.

The chain joins TRBV7-9 to TRBJ2-1; the D gene TCRdb calls, TRBD1, cannot be checked with no DNA. Germline V lookup: CDR1 SEHNR, CDR2 FQNEAQ (reference sequence). The CDR3 spans 14 residues. The CDR3 protein is CASNLQGAYNEQFF. Filled out from reference TRBV7-9 and TRBJ2-1, the complete variable domain reads DTGVSQNPRHKITKRGQNVTFRCDPISEHNRLYWYRQTLGQGPEFLTYFQNEAQLEKSRLLSDRFSAERPKGSFSTLEIQRTEQGDSAMYLCASNLQGAYNEQFFGPGTRLTVL.

The V gene is TRBV7-9, the J gene TRBJ2-3; the TCRdb call, TRBD1, lacks DNA for checking. The CDR3 sequence is 15 residues long. Per germline, CDR1 SEHNR and CDR2 FQNEAQ (reference sequence). The CDR3 sequence: CASSSWDRDPDTQYF.

The chain carries TRBV27 and TRBJ2-3. Germline V gene data show CDR1 as MNHEY and CDR2 as SMNVEV (reference sequence). The CDR3 runs 12 residues. CDR3 amino acids: CASSPSTDTQYF.

The chain combines TRBV11-2 with TRBJ2-1; TCRdb selects TRBD1, and the lack of DNA leaves this call unchecked. Germline loops: CDR1 SGHAT, CDR2 FQNNGV. CDR3 size: 16 residues. This chain's CDR3 is CASSLLRERGVNEQFF.

The V and J genes are TRBV15 and TRBJ1-4; TCRdb proposes TRBD1, but this gene call is untestable without DNA. The CDR3 has 16 amino acids. The V gene's germline CDR1 is LNHNV and CDR2 YYDKDF (reference sequence). CDR3 loop: CATSRDREAVNEKLFF.

CDR3 region: CASSLRDEQFF. V gene TRBV28 combines with J gene TRBJ2-1. Looked up from germline, CDR1 is MDHEN and CDR2 is SYDVKM. This CDR3 is 11 amino acids long.

This chain connects TRBV12-2 to TRBJ2-7. TRBV12-2 is designated a pseudogene. The CDR3 loop spans 12 amino acids. CDR3 sequence: CASRFLSYEQYF.

This rearrangement joins TRBV14 to TRBJ2-5; TCRdb designates TRBD2, a call that cannot be tested without DNA. The CDR3 contains 12 residues. CDR1 and CDR2 from the germline V gene are SGHDN and FVKESK. The CDR3 is CASSPEGETQYF.

The chain couples TRBV3-1 to TRBJ2-5. Germline loops: CDR1 LGHDT, CDR2 YNNKEL (reference sequence). The CDR3 length is 14 residues. The CDR3 reads CASSQDIGTETQYF.

J is TRBJ2-1 and V is TRBV5-1; TCRdb's D gene call, TRBD2, goes unchecked for lack of DNA. From germline, CDR1 is SGHRS and CDR2 YFSETQ. The CDR3 contains 14 residues. The CDR3 sequence: CASSGEGLINEQFF.

The chain carries TRBV2 and TRBJ2-1; TCRdb outputs TRBD2, but without DNA this stays unchecked. Germline loops: CDR1 SNHLY, CDR2 FYNNEI. This CDR3 has 15 residues. The chain's CDR3 is CASIGSGGSFNEQFF.

The V gene is TRBV20-1, the J gene TRBJ2-7; TCRdb names TRBD1, which stays unverified in the absence of DNA. The CDR3 is made up of 13 amino acids. Germline V CDR1 and CDR2: DFQATT, SNEGSKA (reference sequence). The CDR3 here is CSAGDRELYEQYF.

V gene TRBV4-1 combines with J gene TRBJ2-1; checking the TCRdb D call of TRBD1 is not possible without DNA. Germline V gene lookup returns CDR1 MGHRA and CDR2 YSYEKL. The CDR3 consists of 17 residues. The CDR3 protein is CASSQEGERTSYNEQFF.

The chain employs TRBV5-1 and TRBJ2-6; there is no DNA to check the TCRdb D call of TRBD2. Germline V gives CDR1 SGHRS, CDR2 YFSETQ. This CDR3 has 19 amino acids. The CDR3 loop reads CASSAGREGSDSGANVLTF. Full variable domain (outside the CDR3, taken from reference TRBV5-1 and TRBJ2-6): KAGVTQTPRYLIKTRGQQVTLSCSPISGHRSVSWYQQTPGQGLQFLFEYFSETQRNKGNFPGRFSGRQFSNSRSEMNVSTLELGDSALYLCASSAGREGSDSGANVLTFGAGSRLTVL.

V is TRBV12-3 or TRBV12-4 and J is TRBJ1-1. The CDR3 contains 14 residues. CDR3 sequence reads: CASSLARVDTEAFF.

V is TRBV19 and J is TRBJ2-4; checking the TCRdb D call of TRBD1 is not possible without DNA. Per the germline V gene, CDR1 is LNHDA and CDR2 is SQIVND (reference sequence). This CDR3 has 14 residues. The CDR3 is CASSMRQGVDIQYF.

The CDR3 sequence is CANPPDRVHEQYF. The rearrangement uses TRBV18 and TRBJ2-7; TCRdb designates TRBD1, a call that cannot be tested without DNA. The CDR3 has 13 residues. Germline assignment: CDR1 KGHSH and CDR2 LQKENI.

This chain uses TRBV12-3 or TRBV12-4 with TRBJ1-5. The CDR3 consists of 12 residues. The chain's CDR3 is CASSSDRKTQHF.

The V gene is TRBV11-2, the J gene TRBJ2-1; TCRdb picks TRBD2, but there is no DNA to check that call. This CDR3 has 15 amino acids. The germline gives CDR1 SGHAT, CDR2 FQNNGV. The CDR3 protein is CASSLTSGSQNEQFF.

The chain recombines TRBV4-1 with TRBJ2-7. The CDR3 consists of 15 residues. Germline V gene sequence: CDR1 MGHRA, CDR2 YSYEKL. CDR3: CASREEMQALDEQYF.